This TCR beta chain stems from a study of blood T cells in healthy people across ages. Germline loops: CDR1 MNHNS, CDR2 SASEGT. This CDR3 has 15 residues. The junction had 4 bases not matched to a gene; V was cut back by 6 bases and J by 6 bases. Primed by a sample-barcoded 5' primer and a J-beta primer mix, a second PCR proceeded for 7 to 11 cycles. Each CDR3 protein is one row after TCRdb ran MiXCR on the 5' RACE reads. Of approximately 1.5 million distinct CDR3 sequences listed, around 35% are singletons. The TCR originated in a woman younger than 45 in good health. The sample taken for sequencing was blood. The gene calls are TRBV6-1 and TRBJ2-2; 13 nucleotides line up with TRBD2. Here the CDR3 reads CASSDGLAGAGELFF. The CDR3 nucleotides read TGTGCCAGCAGCGATGGACTAGCGGGGGCCGGGGAGCTGTTTTTT.